These 4 T cell receptor beta chains came from one sample sequenced in a study of response to subunit inactivated influenza vaccine. MiXCR, applied by TCRdb to the RT-PCR reads, yields one record per CDR3 protein. The data show 610,000 or so distinct CDR3 sequences, 14% seen once. This specimen was PBMCs from blood, taken approximately 12 days after vaccination. The receptors were sampled from a man aged 50 or older who received an inactivated influenza vaccine.

This clonotype was detected many times. The gene calls are TRBV25-1 and TRBJ1-1; 7 bases map to TRBD1. CDR3 length: 14 amino acids. The junction had 3 bases not matched to a gene; V was cut back by 0 bases and J by 5 bases. CDR1 and CDR2 (germline): MGHDK, SYGVNS. CDR3 sequence: CASSEYRGSTEAFF. The CDR3 DNA is TGTGCCAGCAGTGAATACAGGGGGAGTACTGAAGCTTTCTTT.

The chain employs TRBV6-1 and TRBJ2-7, with D uncertain. V was clipped by 5 bases and J by 5 bases, with 16 bases between them. Per the germline V gene, CDR1 is MNHNS and CDR2 is SASEGT. The CDR3 covers 14 residues. In nucleotides, the CDR3 is TGTGCCAGCAGTCCCAGGACCATACTTAACGAGCAGTACTTC. It yields the protein CASSPRTILNEQYF.

This clonotype came up a few times. This chain uses TRBV5-1 with TRBJ2-7; 10 positions match TRBD1. Trimming took 4 bases from V and 5 from J; bases not matched to a gene: 6. The V gene's germline CDR1 is SGHRS and CDR2 YFSETQ. CDR3 length: 14 amino acids. The CDR3 sequence: CASSIRDRGNEQYF. As DNA, the CDR3 is TGCGCCAGCAGCATCCGGGACAGGGGCAACGAGCAGTACTTC.

This clonotype was found a few times. The chain uses TRBV5-1 and TRBJ1-1; D might be TRBD1 (6 bases). Germline-derived CDR1 and CDR2 are SGHRS and YFSETQ. This CDR3 is 12 amino acids long. Trimming pared 0 bases from V and 10 bases from J, leaving 10 bases between. CDR3 region: CASSLAEGVAFF. CDR3 nucleotides: TGCGCCAGCAGCTTGGCCGAGGGGGTAGCTTTCTTT.